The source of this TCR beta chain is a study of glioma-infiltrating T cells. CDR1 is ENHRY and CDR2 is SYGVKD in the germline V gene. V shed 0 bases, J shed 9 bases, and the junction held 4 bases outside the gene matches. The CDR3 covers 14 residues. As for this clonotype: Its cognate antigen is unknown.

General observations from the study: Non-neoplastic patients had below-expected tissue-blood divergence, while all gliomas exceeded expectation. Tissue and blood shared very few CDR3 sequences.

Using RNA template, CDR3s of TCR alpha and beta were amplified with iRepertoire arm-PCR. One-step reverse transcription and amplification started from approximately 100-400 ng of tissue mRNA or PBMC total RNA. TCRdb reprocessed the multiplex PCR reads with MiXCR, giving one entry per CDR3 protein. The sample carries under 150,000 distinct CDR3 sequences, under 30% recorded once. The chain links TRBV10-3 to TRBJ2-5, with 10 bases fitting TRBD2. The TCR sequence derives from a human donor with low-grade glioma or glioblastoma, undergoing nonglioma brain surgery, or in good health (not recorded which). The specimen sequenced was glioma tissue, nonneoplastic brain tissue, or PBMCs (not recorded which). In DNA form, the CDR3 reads TGTGCCATCAGTGAGTCGAGCGGGGGGGCCGCCCAGTACTTC. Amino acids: CAISESSGGAAQYF.